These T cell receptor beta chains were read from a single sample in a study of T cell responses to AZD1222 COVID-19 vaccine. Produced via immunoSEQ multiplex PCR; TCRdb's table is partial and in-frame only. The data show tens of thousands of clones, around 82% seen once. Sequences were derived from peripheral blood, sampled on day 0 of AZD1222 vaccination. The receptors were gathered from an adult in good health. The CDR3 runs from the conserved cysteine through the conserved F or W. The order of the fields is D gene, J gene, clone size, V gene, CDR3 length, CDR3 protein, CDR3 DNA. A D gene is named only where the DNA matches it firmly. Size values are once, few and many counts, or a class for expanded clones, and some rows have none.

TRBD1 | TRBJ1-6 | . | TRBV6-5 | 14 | CASSLGTGRSPLHF | TGTGCCAGCAGCCTCGGGACAGGGCGATCACCCCTCCACTTT
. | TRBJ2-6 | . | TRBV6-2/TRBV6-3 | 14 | CASSRPSGANVLTF | TGTGCCAGCAGTCGCCCCTCTGGGGCCAACGTCCTGACTTTC
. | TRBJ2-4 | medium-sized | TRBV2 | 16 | CASKGDHSLAKNIQYF | TGTGCCAGCAAGGGGGACCACTCCTTAGCCAAAAACATTCAGTACTTC
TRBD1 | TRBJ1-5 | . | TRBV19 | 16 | CASSAQGQGIRQPQHF | TGTGCCAGTAGTGCGCAGGGACAGGGTATTCGGCAGCCCCAGCATTTT
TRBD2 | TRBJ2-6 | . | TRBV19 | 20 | CASTPSNNPGLALGANVLTF | TGTGCCAGTACACCATCAAACAATCCGGGACTAGCGCTTGGGGCCAACGTCCTGACTTTC
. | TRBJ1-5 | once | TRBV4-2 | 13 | CASSQGVHQPQHF | TGTGCCAGCAGCCAAGGAGTTCATCAGCCCCAGCATTTT
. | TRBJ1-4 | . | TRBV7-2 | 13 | CASSLEIQKKLFF | TGTGCCAGCAGCTTAGAAATACAGAAAAAACTGTTTTTT
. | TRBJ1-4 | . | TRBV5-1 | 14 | CASREGSKGEKLFF | TGCGCCAGCAGAGAAGGGAGTAAGGGTGAAAAACTGTTTTTT
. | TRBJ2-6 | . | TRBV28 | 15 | CASSSETVEANVLTF | TGTGCCAGCAGTTCGGAAACGGTGGAGGCCAACGTCCTGACTTTC
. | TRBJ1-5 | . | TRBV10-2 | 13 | CASSEGQNQPQHF | TGCGCCAGCAGTGAAGGGCAGAATCAGCCCCAGCATTTT
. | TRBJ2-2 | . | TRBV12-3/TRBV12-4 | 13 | CASSLGHREELFF | TGTGCCAGCAGTCTCGGACATCGTGAGGAGCTGTTTTTT
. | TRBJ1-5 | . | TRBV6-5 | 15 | CASSYSTREGQPQHF | TGTGCCAGCAGTTACTCGACGAGGGAGGGCCAGCCCCAGCATTTT
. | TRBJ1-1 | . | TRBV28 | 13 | CASRGDRNTEAFF | TGTGCCAGCAGGGGAGACAGGAACACTGAAGCTTTCTTT
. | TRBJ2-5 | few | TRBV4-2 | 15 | CASSQAVASEETQYF | TGTGCCAGCAGCCAAGCTGTGGCTAGTGAAGAGACCCAGTACTTC
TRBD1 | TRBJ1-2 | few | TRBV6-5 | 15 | CATGTGLIPNYGYTF | TGTGCCACCGGGACAGGCCTTATCCCTAACTATGGCTACACCTTC
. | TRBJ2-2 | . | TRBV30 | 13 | CAHDLQGIGELFF | TGTGCTCACGACCTACAGGGAATCGGGGAGCTGTTTTTT
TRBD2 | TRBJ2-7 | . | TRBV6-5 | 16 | CASSYRTSGSGGEQYF | TGTGCCAGCAGTTACCGGACTAGCGGGAGCGGAGGGGAGCAGTACTTC
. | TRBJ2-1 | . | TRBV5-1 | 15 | CASSLDSSSYNEQFF | TGCGCCAGCAGCCTGGACAGCAGCTCCTACAATGAGCAGTTCTTC
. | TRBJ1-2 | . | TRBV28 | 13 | CASSSASFYGYTF | TGTGCCAGCAGCTCAGCAAGTTTCTATGGCTACACCTTC
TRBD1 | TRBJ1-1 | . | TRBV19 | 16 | CASTPIKGAGNTEAFF | TGTGCCAGTACCCCGATAAAGGGGGCCGGGAACACTGAAGCTTTCTTT
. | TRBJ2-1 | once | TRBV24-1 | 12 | CATSDIRGEQFF | TGTGCCACCAGTGATATTAGGGGTGAGCAGTTCTTC
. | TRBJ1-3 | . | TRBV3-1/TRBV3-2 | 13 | CASSPRRGNTIYF | TGTGCCAGCAGCCCTCGTAGGGGAAACACCATATATTTT
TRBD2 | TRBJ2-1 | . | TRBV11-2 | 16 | CASSPRGLAGAHEQFF | TGTGCCAGCAGCCCCCGGGGGCTAGCGGGAGCCCATGAGCAGTTCTTC
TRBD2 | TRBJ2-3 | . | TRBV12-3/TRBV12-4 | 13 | CASSWSGADTQYF | TGTGCCAGCAGTTGGAGCGGGGCAGATACGCAGTATTTT
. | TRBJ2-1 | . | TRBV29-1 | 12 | CSVDKIYNEQFF | TGCAGCGTTGATAAGATATACAATGAGCAGTTCTTC
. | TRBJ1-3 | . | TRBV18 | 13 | CASSPTKENTIYF | TGTGCCAGCTCACCCACTAAAGAAAACACCATATATTTT
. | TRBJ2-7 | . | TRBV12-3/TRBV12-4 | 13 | CASSLVGADEQYF | TGTGCCAGCAGTTTAGTGGGGGCCGACGAGCAGTACTTC
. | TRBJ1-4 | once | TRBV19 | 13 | CASSIQQGGKLFF | TGTGCCAGTAGTATTCAGCAGGGCGGAAAACTGTTTTTT
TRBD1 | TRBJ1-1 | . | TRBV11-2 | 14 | CASSPPGTGIEAFF | TGTGCCAGCAGCCCCCCGGGGACAGGCATTGAAGCTTTCTTT
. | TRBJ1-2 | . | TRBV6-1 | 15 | CASSDARDANYGYTF | TGTGCCAGCAGTGACGCGCGGGACGCAAACTATGGCTACACCTTC
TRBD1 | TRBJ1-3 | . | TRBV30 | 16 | CAWSEGTGHSGNTIYF | TGTGCCTGGAGTGAAGGGACAGGACACTCTGGAAACACCATATATTTT
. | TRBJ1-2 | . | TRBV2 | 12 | CASSEGDYGYTF | TGTGCCAGCAGTGAGGGAGACTATGGCTACACCTTC
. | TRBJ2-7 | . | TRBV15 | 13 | CATSSDRITKQYF | TGTGCCACCAGCTCCGACAGGATTACGAAGCAGTACTTC
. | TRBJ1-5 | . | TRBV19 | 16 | CASSIGGGGNNQPQHF | TGTGCCAGTAGTATAGGTGGAGGAGGGAACAATCAGCCCCAGCATTTT
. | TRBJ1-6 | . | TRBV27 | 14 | CASKWGTENSPLHF | TGTGCCAGCAAATGGGGGACGGAGAATTCACCCCTCCACTTT
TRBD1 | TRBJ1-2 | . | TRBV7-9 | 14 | CASSLGRDSYGYTF | TGTGCCAGCAGCTTAGGGAGGGACAGCTATGGCTACACCTTC
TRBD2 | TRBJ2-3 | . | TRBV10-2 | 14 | CASSLAGGADTQYF | TGCGCCAGCAGTTTAGCGGGAGGGGCCGATACGCAGTATTTT
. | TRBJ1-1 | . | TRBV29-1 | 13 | CSASGRHGTEAFF | TGCAGCGCATCTGGACGGCATGGGACTGAAGCTTTCTTT
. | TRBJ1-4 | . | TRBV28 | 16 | CASSPDSGVGNEKLFF | TGTGCCAGCAGTCCGGATTCGGGGGTGGGTAATGAAAAACTGTTTTTT
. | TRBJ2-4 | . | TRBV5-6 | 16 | CASSLPGVQAKNIQYF | TGTGCCAGCAGCCTACCGGGGGTCCAAGCCAAAAACATTCAGTACTTC
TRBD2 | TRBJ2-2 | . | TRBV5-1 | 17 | CASSFQAGRSNTGELFF | TGCGCCAGCAGCTTCCAAGCGGGAAGGTCTAACACCGGGGAGCTGTTTTTT
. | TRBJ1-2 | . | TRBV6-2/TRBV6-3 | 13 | CASSYNGVGGYTF | TGTGCCAGCAGTTACAACGGGGTCGGCGGCTACACCTTC
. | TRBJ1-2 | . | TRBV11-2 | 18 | CASSSIKEGQRANYGYTF | TGTGCCAGCAGCTCAATCAAAGAAGGACAGCGAGCTAACTATGGCTACACCTTC
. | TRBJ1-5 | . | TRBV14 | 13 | CASSQGLNQPQHF | TGTGCCAGCAGCCAAGGTCTGAATCAGCCCCAGCATTTT
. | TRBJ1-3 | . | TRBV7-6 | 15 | CASRPDGRSGNTIYF | TGTGCCAGCAGACCCGACGGACGCTCTGGAAACACCATATATTTT
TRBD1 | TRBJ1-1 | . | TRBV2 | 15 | CASGLQGAMNTEAFF | TGTGCCAGCGGCCTACAGGGGGCGATGAACACTGAAGCTTTCTTT
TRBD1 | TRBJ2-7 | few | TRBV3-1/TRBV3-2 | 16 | CASSLGQRLQGKEQYF | TGTGCCAGCAGCCTGGGACAACGTCTACAGGGGAAGGAGCAGTACTTC
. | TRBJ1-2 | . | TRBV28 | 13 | CASSGRRGYGYTF | TGTGCCAGCAGCGGCCGTAGGGGCTATGGCTACACCTTC
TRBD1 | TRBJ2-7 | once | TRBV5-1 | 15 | CASGSGTGASYEQYF | TGCGCCAGCGGAAGTGGGACAGGGGCGTCCTACGAGCAGTACTTC
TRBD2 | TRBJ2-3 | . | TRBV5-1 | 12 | CASSLGRGAQYF | TGCGCCAGCAGCTTGGGACGGGGGGCGCAGTATTTT